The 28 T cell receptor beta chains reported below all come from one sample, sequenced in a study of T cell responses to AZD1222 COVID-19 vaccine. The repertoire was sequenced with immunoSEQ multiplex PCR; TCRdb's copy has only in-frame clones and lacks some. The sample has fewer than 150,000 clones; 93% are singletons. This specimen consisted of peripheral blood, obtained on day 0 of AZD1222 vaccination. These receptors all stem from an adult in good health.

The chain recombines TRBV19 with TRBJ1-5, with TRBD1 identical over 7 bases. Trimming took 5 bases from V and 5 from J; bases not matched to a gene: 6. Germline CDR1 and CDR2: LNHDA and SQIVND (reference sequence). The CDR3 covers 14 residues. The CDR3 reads CASSVQGGYQPQHF. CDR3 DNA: TGTGCCAGTAGTGTTCAGGGGGGTTATCAGCCCCAGCATTTT.

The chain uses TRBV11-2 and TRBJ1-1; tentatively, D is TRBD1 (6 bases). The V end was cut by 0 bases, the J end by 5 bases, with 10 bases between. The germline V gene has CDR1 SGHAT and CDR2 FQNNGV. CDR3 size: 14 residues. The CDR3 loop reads CASSLEGARTEAFF. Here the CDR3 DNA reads TGTGCCAGCAGCTTAGAGGGGGCACGGACTGAAGCTTTCTTT.

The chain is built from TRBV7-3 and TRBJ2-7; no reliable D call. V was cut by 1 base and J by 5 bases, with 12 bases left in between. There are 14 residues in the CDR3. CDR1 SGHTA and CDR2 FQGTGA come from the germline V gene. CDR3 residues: CASSLKGHPDEQYF. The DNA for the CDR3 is TGTGCCAGCAGCTTAAAAGGGCATCCTGACGAGCAGTACTTC. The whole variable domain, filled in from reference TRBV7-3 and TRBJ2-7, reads GAGVSQTPSNKVTEKGKYVELRCDPISGHTALYWYRQSLGQGPEFLIYFQGTGAADDSGLPNDRFFAVRPEGSVSTLKIQRTERGDSAVYLCASSLKGHPDEQYFGPGTRLTVT.

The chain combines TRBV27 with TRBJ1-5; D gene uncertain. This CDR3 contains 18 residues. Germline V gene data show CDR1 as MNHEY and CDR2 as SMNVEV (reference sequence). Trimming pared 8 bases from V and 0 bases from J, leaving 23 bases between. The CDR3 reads CASGTGTASSYSNQPQHF. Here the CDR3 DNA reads TGTGCCAGCGGAACCGGAACAGCCTCGTCTTATAGCAATCAGCCCCAGCATTTT.

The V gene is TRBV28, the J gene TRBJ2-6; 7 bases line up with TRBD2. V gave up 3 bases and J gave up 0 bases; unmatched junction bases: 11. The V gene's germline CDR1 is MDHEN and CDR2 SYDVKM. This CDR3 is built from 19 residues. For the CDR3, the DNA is TGTGCCAGCAGTTTCCCCCCCGGGGAGGGACTCTCTGGGGCCAACGTCCTGACTTTC. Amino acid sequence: CASSFPPGEGLSGANVLTF. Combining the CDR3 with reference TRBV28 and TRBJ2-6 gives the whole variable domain DVKVTQSSRYLVKRTGEKVFLECVQDMDHENMFWYRQDPGLGLRLIYFSYDVKMKEKGDIPEGYSVSREKKERFSLILESASTNQTSMYLCASSFPPGEGLSGANVLTFGAGSRLTVL.

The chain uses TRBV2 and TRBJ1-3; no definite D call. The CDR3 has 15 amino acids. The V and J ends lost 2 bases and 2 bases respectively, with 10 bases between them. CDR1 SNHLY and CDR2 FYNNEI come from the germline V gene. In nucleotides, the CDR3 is TGTGCCAGCAGTGAAATGGGCTTGACTGGAAACACCATATATTTT. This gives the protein CASSEMGLTGNTIYF.

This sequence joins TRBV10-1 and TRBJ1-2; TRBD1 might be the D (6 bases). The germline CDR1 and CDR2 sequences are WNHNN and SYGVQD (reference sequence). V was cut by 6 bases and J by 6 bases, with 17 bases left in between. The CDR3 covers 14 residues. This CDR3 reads CASSPGHGGDGYTF. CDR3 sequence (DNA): TGCGCCAGCAGCCCGGGACACGGAGGGGATGGCTACACCTTC.

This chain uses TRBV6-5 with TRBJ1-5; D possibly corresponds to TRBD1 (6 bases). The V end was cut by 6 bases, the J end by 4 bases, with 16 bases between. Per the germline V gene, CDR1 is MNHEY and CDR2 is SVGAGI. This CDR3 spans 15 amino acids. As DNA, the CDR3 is TGTGCCAGCAGCCCCTCCAGGGGATCAAATCAGCCCCAGCATTTT. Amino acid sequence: CASSPSRGSNQPQHF.

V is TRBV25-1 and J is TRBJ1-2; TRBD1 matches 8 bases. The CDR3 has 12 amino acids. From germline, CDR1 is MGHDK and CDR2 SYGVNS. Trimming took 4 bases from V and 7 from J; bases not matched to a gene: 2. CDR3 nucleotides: TGTGCCAGCAGTGGGACAGGGTCTGGCTACACCTTC. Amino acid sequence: CASSGTGSGYTF.

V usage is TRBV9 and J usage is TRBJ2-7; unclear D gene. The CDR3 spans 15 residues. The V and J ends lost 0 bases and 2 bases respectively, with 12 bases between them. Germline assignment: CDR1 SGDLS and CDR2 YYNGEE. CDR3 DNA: TGTGCCAGCAGCGTAGCTGGTGGTTGGGCCTACGAGCAGTACTTC. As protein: CASSVAGGWAYEQYF. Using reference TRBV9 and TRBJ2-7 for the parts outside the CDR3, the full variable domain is DSGVTQTPKHLITATGQRVTLRCSPRSGDLSVYWYQQSLDQGLQFLIQYYNGEERAKGNILERFSAQQFPDLHSELNLSSLELGDSALYFCASSVAGGWAYEQYFGPGTRLTVT.

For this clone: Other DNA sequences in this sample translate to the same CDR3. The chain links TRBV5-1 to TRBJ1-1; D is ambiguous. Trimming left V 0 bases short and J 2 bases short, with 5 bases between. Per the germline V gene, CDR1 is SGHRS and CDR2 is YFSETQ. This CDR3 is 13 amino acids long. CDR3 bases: TGCGCCAGCAGCTTGGCAGTAAACACTGAAGCTTTCTTT. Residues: CASSLAVNTEAFF.

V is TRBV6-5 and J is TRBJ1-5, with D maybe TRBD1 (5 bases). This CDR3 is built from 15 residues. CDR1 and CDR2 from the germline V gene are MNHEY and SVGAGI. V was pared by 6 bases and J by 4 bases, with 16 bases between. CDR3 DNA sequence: TGTGCCAGCAGGGAGTCGAGACAGTTAAATCAGCCCCAGCATTTT. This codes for CASRESRQLNQPQHF.

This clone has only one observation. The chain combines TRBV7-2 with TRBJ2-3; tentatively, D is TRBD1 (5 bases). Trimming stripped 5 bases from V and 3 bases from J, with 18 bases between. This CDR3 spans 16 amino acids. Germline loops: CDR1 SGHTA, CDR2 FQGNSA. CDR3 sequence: CASSIGPQGRTDTQYF. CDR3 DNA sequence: TGTGCCAGCAGCATAGGCCCCCAGGGAAGGACAGATACGCAGTATTTT.

CDR3 residues: CSASTGVEQFF. In DNA form, the CDR3 reads TGCAGTGCTAGTACGGGAGTGGAGCAGTTCTTC. V and J are TRBV20-1 and TRBJ2-1; possible D gene TRBD2, 6 bases. Germline V gene sequence: CDR1 DFQATT, CDR2 SNEGSKA (reference sequence). The CDR3 runs 11 residues. Trimming left V 3 bases short and J 10 bases short, with 10 bases between.

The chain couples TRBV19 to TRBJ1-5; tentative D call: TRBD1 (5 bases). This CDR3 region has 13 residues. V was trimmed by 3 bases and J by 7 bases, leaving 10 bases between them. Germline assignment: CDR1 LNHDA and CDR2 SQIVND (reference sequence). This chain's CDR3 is CASSILGDQPQHF. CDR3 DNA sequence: TGTGCCAGTAGTATTCTGGGGGACCAGCCCCAGCATTTT.

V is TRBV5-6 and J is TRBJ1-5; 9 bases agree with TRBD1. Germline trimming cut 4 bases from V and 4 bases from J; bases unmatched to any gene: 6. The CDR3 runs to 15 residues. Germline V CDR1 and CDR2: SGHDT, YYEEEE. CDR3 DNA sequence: TGTGCCAGCAGCCAAGCCGGGACAGGGAATCAGCCCCAGCATTTT. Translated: CASSQAGTGNQPQHF.

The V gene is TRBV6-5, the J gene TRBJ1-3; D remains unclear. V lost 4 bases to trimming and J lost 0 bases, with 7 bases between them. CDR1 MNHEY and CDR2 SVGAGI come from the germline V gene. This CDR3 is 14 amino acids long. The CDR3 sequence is CASSFGGSGNTIYF. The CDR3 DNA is TGTGCCAGCAGTTTCGGCGGCTCTGGAAACACCATATATTTT.

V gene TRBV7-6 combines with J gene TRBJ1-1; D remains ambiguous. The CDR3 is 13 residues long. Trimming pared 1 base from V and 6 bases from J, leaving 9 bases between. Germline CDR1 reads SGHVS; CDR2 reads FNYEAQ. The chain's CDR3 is CASSLGRSAEAFF. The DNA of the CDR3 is TGTGCCAGCAGCTTAGGGAGGTCCGCTGAAGCTTTCTTT.

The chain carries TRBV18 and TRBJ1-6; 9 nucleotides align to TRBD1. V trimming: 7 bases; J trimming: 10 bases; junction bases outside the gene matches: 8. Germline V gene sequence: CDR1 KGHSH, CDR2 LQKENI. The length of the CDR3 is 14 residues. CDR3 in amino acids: CASFRDREGSPLHF. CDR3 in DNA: TGTGCCAGCTTCCGGGACAGGGAGGGCTCACCCCTCCACTTT.

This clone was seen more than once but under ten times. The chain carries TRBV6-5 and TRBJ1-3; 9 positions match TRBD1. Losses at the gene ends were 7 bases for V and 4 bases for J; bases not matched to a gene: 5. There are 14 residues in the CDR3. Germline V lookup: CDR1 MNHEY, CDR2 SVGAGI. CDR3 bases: TGTGCCAGCAAGGGGACAGGGAGAGGAAACACCATATATTTT. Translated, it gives CASKGTGRGNTIYF.

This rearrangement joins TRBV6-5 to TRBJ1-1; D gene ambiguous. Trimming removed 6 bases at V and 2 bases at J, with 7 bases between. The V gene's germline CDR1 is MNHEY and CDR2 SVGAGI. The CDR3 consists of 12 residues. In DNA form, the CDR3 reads TGTGCCAGCAGGGGGATTAACACTGAAGCTTTCTTT. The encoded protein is CASRGINTEAFF.

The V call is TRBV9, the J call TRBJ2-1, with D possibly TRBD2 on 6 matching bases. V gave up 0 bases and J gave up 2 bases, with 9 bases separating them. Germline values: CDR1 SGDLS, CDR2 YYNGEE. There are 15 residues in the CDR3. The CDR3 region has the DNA TGTGCCAGCAGCGTAGTGGCGGGAACCTACAATGAGCAGTTCTTC. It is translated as CASSVVAGTYNEQFF.

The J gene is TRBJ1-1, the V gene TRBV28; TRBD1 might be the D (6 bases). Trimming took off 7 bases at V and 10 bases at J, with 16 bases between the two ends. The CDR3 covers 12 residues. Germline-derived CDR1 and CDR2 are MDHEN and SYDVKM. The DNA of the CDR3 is TGTGCCAGCAACCGATTAGGGGGTGGAGCTTTCTTT. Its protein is CASNRLGGGAFF. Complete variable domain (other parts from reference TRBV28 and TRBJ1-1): DVKVTQSSRYLVKRTGEKVFLECVQDMDHENMFWYRQDPGLGLRLIYFSYDVKMKEKGDIPEGYSVSREKKERFSLILESASTNQTSMYLCASNRLGGGAFFGQGTRLTVV.

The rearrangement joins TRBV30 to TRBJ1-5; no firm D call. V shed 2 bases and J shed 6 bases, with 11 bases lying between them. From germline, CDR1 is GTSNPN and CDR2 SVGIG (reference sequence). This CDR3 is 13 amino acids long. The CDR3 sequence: CAWSRAGGQPQHF. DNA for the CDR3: TGTGCCTGGAGTAGGGCAGGAGGTCAGCCCCAGCATTTT.

CDR3 DNA sequence: TGTGCCAGCAGCCCACGACTGCGGGGAAGGTCCTACGAGCAGTACTTC. This translates into CASSPRLRGRSYEQYF. The chain carries TRBV7-2 and TRBJ2-7, with a tentative D call TRBD2 (6 bases). The germline CDR1 and CDR2 sequences are SGHTA and FQGNSA. V was cut by 5 bases and J by 1 base, with 18 bases left in between. The CDR3 has 16 residues.

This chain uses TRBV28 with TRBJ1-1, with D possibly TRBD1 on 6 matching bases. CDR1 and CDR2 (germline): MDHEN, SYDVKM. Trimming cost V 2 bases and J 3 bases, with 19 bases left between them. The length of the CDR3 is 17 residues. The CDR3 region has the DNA TGTGCCAGCAGTTTACTTCTTCCCACAGGGCGGGACACTGAAGCTTTCTTT. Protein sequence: CASSLLLPTGRDTEAFF.

CDR3 residues: CASNNDRVSGNTIYF. CDR3 nucleotide sequence: TGTGCCAGTAACAACGACAGGGTCTCTGGAAACACCATATATTTT. The chain is built from TRBV19 and TRBJ1-3; TRBD1 matches 7 bases. Trimming cost V 7 bases and J 0 bases; bases outside gene matches: 6. The CDR3 consists of 15 residues. In germline, CDR1 is LNHDA, CDR2 SQIVND (reference sequence).

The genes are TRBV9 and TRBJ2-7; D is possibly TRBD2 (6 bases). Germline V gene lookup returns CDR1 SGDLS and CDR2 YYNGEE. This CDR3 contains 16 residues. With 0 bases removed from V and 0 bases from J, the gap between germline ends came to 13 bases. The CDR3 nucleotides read TGTGCCAGCAGCGTAGGTCCCGGGACTTCCTCCTACGAGCAGTACTTC. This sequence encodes CASSVGPGTSSYEQYF. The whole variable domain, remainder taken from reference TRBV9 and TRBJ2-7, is DSGVTQTPKHLITATGQRVTLRCSPRSGDLSVYWYQQSLDQGLQFLIQYYNGEERAKGNILERFSAQQFPDLHSELNLSSLELGDSALYFCASSVGPGTSSYEQYFGPGTRLTVT.